This T cell receptor beta chain was observed in a study of somatic mutations in cytotoxic T cells in rheumatoid arthritis. Concerning this clone: The antigen is not known.

This CDR3 is 15 amino acids long. The germline V gene has CDR1 SGHDT and CDR2 YYEEEE. V shed 0 bases and J 4 bases; nucleotides not matched to a gene: 4. Flow cytometry served to check the purity of CD4+ and CD8+ cells, which were isolated by positive magnetic bead selection. The study's findings and limits: There was no significant difference in CD8+ T-cell clonality between rheumatoid arthritis patients and age-matched healthy controls.

Libraries were prepared by immunoSEQ multiplex PCR; TCRdb keeps only in-frame clonotypes and omits some of them. The sample has around 19,000 clones; 65% to 70% are singletons. The sequenced sample was CD8+ T cells sorted from blood. V usage is TRBV5-6 and J usage is TRBJ1-5; 7 bases line up with TRBD1. This TCR derives from an adult with rheumatoid arthritis. In DNA form, the CDR3 reads TGTGCCAGCAGCTTGGCCTTGACAGGGAATCAGCCCCAGCATTTT. Translated, it gives CASSLALTGNQPQHF. Filled out from reference TRBV5-6 and TRBJ1-5, the complete variable domain reads DAGVTQSPTHLIKTRGQQVTLRCSPKSGHDTVSWYQQALGQGPQFIFQYYEEEERQRGNFPDRFSGHQFPNYSSELNVNALLLGDSALYLCASSLALTGNQPQHFGDGTRLSIL.